The next 20 T cell receptor beta chains were all read from a single sample in a study of post-analysis software for immune sequencing data. Findings and caveats of the study: Elevated frequency relative to controls characterized several TRBV segments in patients, TRBV5-6, TRBV5-1 and TRBV20-1 among them.

These receptors' targets are unknown. Unique molecular identifiers featured in each of the TCR beta cDNA libraries. MiXCR, run by TCRdb on the PCR reads, gives a single entry per CDR3 protein. This sample has 380,000 or so distinct CDR3 sequences, with 30% to 45% found just once. Material for sequencing was blood. These receptor sequences come from a girl between 5 and 17 years old with multiple sclerosis.

This chain connects TRBV20-1 to TRBJ2-1; 7 nucleotides align to TRBD2. CDR1 and CDR2 (germline): DFQATT, SNEGSKA (reference sequence). The CDR3 spans 13 residues. Trimming cost V 6 bases and J 6 bases; bases outside gene matches: 8. The DNA for the CDR3 is TGCAGTGCCAAGGGCCTAGCGGTCAATGAGCAGTTCTTC. Translated, it gives CSAKGLAVNEQFF.

This clonotype was recorded a few times. The gene calls are TRBV11-2 and TRBJ1-5; D not resolved. Trimming took off 1 base at V and 0 bases at J, with 16 bases between the two ends. The germline V gene has CDR1 SGHAT and CDR2 FQNNGV. The CDR3 is 18 amino acids. CDR3 amino acids: CASSLAIRANYSNQPQHF. DNA for the CDR3: TGTGCCAGCAGCTTAGCTATAAGGGCAAACTATAGCAATCAGCCCCAGCATTTT.

CDR3 region: CASSFREVGYGYTF. Here the CDR3 DNA reads TGTGCCAGCAGTTTCAGGGAAGTTGGCTATGGCTACACCTTC. This chain uses TRBV12-3 or TRBV12-4 with TRBJ1-2; possibly TRBD1 for D (5 bases). The ends were cut back, 3 bases at V and 4 bases at J, with 12 bases in the middle. The CDR3 is 14 amino acids.

The chain recombines TRBV12-5 with TRBJ2-1, with D possibly being TRBD1 or TRBD2 (5 bases each). V was trimmed by 6 bases and J by 0 bases, leaving 15 bases between them. Germline CDR1 LGHNT, CDR2 FRNRAP. This CDR3 contains 16 residues. For the CDR3, the DNA is TGTGCTAGTGGAAGTTTGTGGGGGAGCTCCTACAATGAGCAGTTCTTC. This codes for CASGSLWGSSYNEQFF.

This clonotype was seen at least ten times. This chain uses TRBV25-1 with TRBJ2-1, with unresolved D. Trimming took 2 bases from V and 4 from J, leaving 21 bases between them. The CDR3 spans 18 residues. From germline, CDR1 is MGHDK and CDR2 SYGVNS. CDR3 amino acids: CASSEPGRAIPPYNEQFF. CDR3 sequence (DNA): TGTGCCAGCAGTGAACCAGGTAGGGCGATCCCACCGTACAATGAGCAGTTCTTC.

This clonotype occurred a few times. The genes are TRBV10-3 and TRBJ2-1; 8 nucleotides line up with TRBD2. CDR1 and CDR2 from the germline V gene are ENHRY and SYGVKD. This CDR3 contains 16 residues. The V and J ends lost 3 bases and 4 bases, in that order; junction bases with no gene match: 8. The CDR3 sequence: CAISDMAGGRYNEQFF. CDR3 coding DNA: TGTGCCATCAGTGATATGGCGGGGGGCCGTTACAATGAGCAGTTCTTC.

The V call is TRBV7-9, the J call TRBJ1-2; TRBD1 aligns across 8 bases. Per germline, CDR1 SEHNR and CDR2 FQNEAQ (reference sequence). V trimming: 1 base; J trimming: 7 bases; junction bases outside the gene matches: 2. The CDR3 contains 13 residues. The CDR3: CASSLGTGSGYTF. CDR3 DNA sequence: TGTGCCAGCAGCTTAGGGACAGGGAGTGGCTACACCTTC.

This clonotype was counted only a few times. J is TRBJ2-1 and V is TRBV5-1; TRBD2 matches at 9 bases. There are 14 residues in the CDR3. V gave up 6 bases and J gave up 4 bases; unmatched junction bases: 5. Germline assignment: CDR1 SGHRS and CDR2 YFSETQ. The CDR3 DNA sequence: TGCGCCAGCACGGGGGCGGGGGGGTACAATGAGCAGTTCTTC. Translating gives CASTGAGGYNEQFF.

The rearrangement links TRBV28 to TRBJ1-6; the D is unclear. V lost 7 bases, J lost 8 bases, and 12 bases lay in between. The CDR3 is 13 residues long. In germline, CDR1 is MDHEN, CDR2 SYDVKM. The CDR3 loop is CASTTVGDSPLHF. The CDR3 DNA reads TGTGCCAGCACCACTGTTGGGGATTCACCCCTCCACTTT.

The gene calls are TRBV6-1 and TRBJ1-1; D gene unclear. The germline gives CDR1 MNHNS, CDR2 SASEGT. The CDR3 consists of 16 residues. Trimming stripped 3 bases from V and 1 base from J, with 15 bases between. CDR3 bases: TGTGCCAGCAGTGACCGACCCCCTCCGAGGAACACTGAAGCTTTCTTT. Translated, it gives CASSDRPPPRNTEAFF.

This clonotype appeared a few times. The rearrangement uses TRBV28 and TRBJ2-5; D gene uncertain. Germline CDR1 reads MDHEN; CDR2 reads SYDVKM. V gave up 7 bases and J gave up 5 bases, with 14 bases separating them. CDR3 length: 13 residues. The CDR3 reads CASTAAGVETQYF. In nucleotides, the CDR3 is TGTGCCAGCACCGCGGCAGGCGTCGAGACCCAGTACTTC.

The rearrangement links TRBV28 to TRBJ2-3; 8 bases fit TRBD1. Germline CDR1 and CDR2: MDHEN and SYDVKM. The CDR3 has 19 amino acids. V gave up 5 bases and J gave up 1 base; unmatched junction bases: 17. The CDR3 DNA is TGTGCCAGCAGTCCCCTTCCCCTGACGCTGGGACAGGGCACAGATACGCAGTATTTT. Protein product: CASSPLPLTLGQGTDTQYF.

At least ten counts were recorded for this clonotype. In DNA form, the CDR3 reads TGTGCCAGCAGTTCCCATCACACCGGGACAGGAACGTACGAGCAGTACTTC. Its protein is CASSSHHTGTGTYEQYF. The genes are TRBV28 and TRBJ2-7; the match to TRBD1 covers 8 bases. The V and J ends lost 4 bases and 4 bases, in that order; junction bases with no gene match: 15. Germline CDR1 and CDR2: MDHEN and SYDVKM. This CDR3 comprises 17 residues.

The chain uses TRBV6-5 and TRBJ2-3; the D gene is possibly TRBD1 (6 bases). The length of the CDR3 is 12 residues. Germline lookup yields CDR1 MNHEY and CDR2 SVGAGI. V was clipped by 10 bases and J by 5 bases, with 13 bases between them. The CDR3: CATNQGRDTQYF. The CDR3 region has the DNA TGTGCCACAAACCAGGGGAGAGATACGCAGTATTTT.

The chain carries TRBV7-9 and TRBJ2-5; TRBD1 agrees at 11 bases. The germline V gene has CDR1 SEHNR and CDR2 FQNEAQ (reference sequence). The CDR3 runs 18 residues. V shed 5 bases, J shed 3 bases, and the junction held 14 bases outside the gene matches. The CDR3 bases are TGTGCCAGCAGCCCCAGGGCCCGGGACAGGGGGATGGAAGAGACCCAGTACTTC. Protein: CASSPRARDRGMEETQYF. The full variable domain, in which reference TRBV7-9 and TRBJ2-5 provide the parts outside the CDR3, is DTGVSQNPRHKITKRGQNVTFRCDPISEHNRLYWYRQTLGQGPEFLTYFQNEAQLEKSRLLSDRFSAERPKGSFSTLEIQRTEQGDSAMYLCASSPRARDRGMEETQYFGPGTRLLVL.

As DNA, the CDR3 is TGCAGTGCTGGGACAACTACTAACTATGGCTACACCTTC. Its translation: CSAGTTTNYGYTF. The genes are TRBV20-1 and TRBJ1-2; maybe TRBD1 (6 bases). Looked up from germline, CDR1 is DFQATT and CDR2 is SNEGSKA (reference sequence). V was trimmed by 5 bases and J by 0 bases, leaving 10 bases between them. CDR3 length: 13 residues.

On this clonotype: Germline and junction disagree at one end, which may indicate a read error. This chain uses TRBV6-4 with TRBJ1-2; weak D call: TRBD1 (6 bases). From germline, CDR1 is MRHNA and CDR2 SNTAGT. The CDR3 is 11 amino acids. The CDR3 loop is CATRQASGCTF. In DNA, the CDR3 is TGTGCCACAAGACAGGCAAGCGGCTGCACCTTC.

This clonotype came up a few times. The rearrangement links TRBV10-3 to TRBJ2-2; 9 bases match TRBD1. Trimming at V came to 2 bases and at J to 4 bases, leaving 11 bases not matched to a gene. This CDR3 has 18 amino acids. Germline V gives CDR1 ENHRY, CDR2 SYGVKD. The CDR3 loop is CAISEPWDRVSSTGELFF. The CDR3 nucleotides are TGTGCCATCAGTGAGCCATGGGACAGGGTTTCGAGCACCGGGGAGCTGTTTTTT.

On this clonotype itself: Sequence at one end of the junction differs from germline and may be a read error. V usage is TRBV9 and J usage is TRBJ2-3, with D uncertain. The CDR3 spans 13 residues. Germline CDR1 SGDLS, CDR2 YYNGEE. CDR3 nucleotides: TGTGTCAGCAGCTACTCACTGCGAGATACGCAGTATTTT. Residues: CVSSYSLRDTQYF. Full variable domain (remainder filled in from reference TRBV9 and TRBJ2-3): DSGVTQTPKHLITATGQRVTLRCSPRSGDLSVYWYQQSLDQGLQFLIQYYNGEERAKGNILERFSAQQFPDLHSELNLSSLELGDSALYFCVSSYSLRDTQYFGPGTRLTVL.

This clonotype showed up just a few times. This rearrangement joins TRBV12-3 or TRBV12-4 to TRBJ2-3, with D perhaps assigned TRBD1 or TRBD2 (5 bases each). The V and J ends lost 7 bases and 1 base respectively, with 9 bases between them. This CDR3 has 13 amino acids. CDR3 coding DNA: TGTGCCAGCACCCTGGGGGGCACAGATACGCAGTATTTT. It translates to CASTLGGTDTQYF.